A selection of T cell receptor beta chains follows, all from one sample in a study of cytomegalovirus exposure and HLA in healthy donors. Generated by immunoSEQ multiplex PCR, the TCRdb table keeps only in-frame clones and is missing some. The data hold 120,000 or so clones, with 80% observed a single time. The sequenced material came from PBMCs. These receptors were collected from a woman aged 55-69 years in good health and CMV-seropositive. CDR3s include the opening cysteine and the closing phenylalanine or tryptophan. Fields, in order: J gene, clone size, V gene, D gene, CDR3 protein, CDR3 DNA. D genes are given only for firm matches. Not all rows give a size; the values are once, few, many and, for expanded clones, a class.

>TRBJ1-4|once|TRBV11-3|-
CASSWRWNFNEKLFF
TGTGCCAGCAGCTGGAGGTGGAATTTTAATGAAAAACTGTTTTTT
>TRBJ2-3|-|TRBV4-1|-
CASSRVPYGTDTQYF
TGCGCCAGCAGCCGTGTCCCTTATGGCACAGATACGCAGTATTTT
>TRBJ2-7|-|TRBV6-1|-
CASSVRVGTYEQYF
TGTGCCAGCAGTGTCAGGGTGGGAACCTACGAGCAGTACTTC
>TRBJ1-2|-|TRBV5-8|-
CASSLGTGHYGYTF
TGTGCCAGCAGCTTGGGTACAGGGCACTATGGCTACACCTTC
>TRBJ2-3|-|TRBV27|-
CASSLGGGERDTQYF
TGTGCCAGCAGTTTAGGAGGAGGGGAGAGGGATACGCAGTATTTT
>TRBJ2-3|-|TRBV28|-
CASRIGTSTDTQYF
TGTGCCAGCAGAATAGGGACTAGCACAGATACGCAGTATTTT
>TRBJ2-1|-|TRBV4-2|TRBD2
CASSQDPGLAGGPGSYNEQFF
TGTGCCAGCAGCCAAGATCCGGGACTAGCGGGAGGGCCTGGTTCCTACAATGAGCAGTTCTTC
>TRBJ1-2|-|TRBV6-4|TRBD1
CASKEETGPHGGYTF
TGTGCCAGCAAAGAAGAGACAGGGCCACACGGGGGCTACACCTTC
>TRBJ2-3|-|TRBV7-3|TRBD2
CASSSVLAGGIDTQYF
TGTGCCAGCAGCTCTGTATTAGCGGGAGGAATAGATACGCAGTATTTT
>TRBJ2-7|-|TRBV19|TRBD1
CASSIFGTGAHEQYF
TGTGCCAGTAGTATCTTTGGGACAGGGGCCCACGAGCAGTACTTC
>TRBJ2-1|few|TRBV23-1|TRBD1
CASRSTTGIDEQFF
TGCGCCAGCAGATCGACGACAGGGATTGATGAGCAGTTCTTC
>TRBJ2-3|-|TRBV4-1|-
CASSLFAGGRSTDTQYF
TGCGCCAGCAGCCTCTTTGCTGGAGGCCGAAGCACAGATACGCAGTATTTT
>TRBJ2-1|-|TRBV29-1|TRBD2
CSVYPSAGGRSSYNEQFF
TGCAGCGTATATCCTTCGGCGGGAGGGAGAAGCTCCTACAATGAGCAGTTCTTC
>TRBJ1-2|-|TRBV19|-
CASSIPQLYGYTF
TGTGCCAGTAGTATACCCCAACTTTATGGCTACACCTTC
>TRBJ2-3|-|TRBV18|TRBD2
CASSPLLGREGPSTDTQYF
TGTGCCAGCTCACCCCTCCTCGGGCGGGAGGGCCCGAGCACAGATACGCAGTATTTT
>TRBJ2-7|-|TRBV7-2|-
CASSLVTTGRQYF
TGTGCCAGCAGCTTAGTAACTACAGGAAGGCAGTACTTC
>TRBJ2-1|-|TRBV6-1|TRBD1
CASRLPGQGSIFF
TGTGCCAGCAGACTCCCTGGACAGGGGAGTATCTTCTTC
>TRBJ2-6|-|TRBV9|-
CASSGTGANVLTF
TGTGCCAGCAGCGGTACTGGGGCCAACGTCCTGACTTTC
>TRBJ2-7|once|TRBV7-3|TRBD1
CARDISVQGSSYEQYF
TGTGCCAGGGACATCTCGGTACAGGGGAGCTCCTACGAGCAGTACTTC
>TRBJ2-5|-|TRBV5-1|-
CASSLDARGETQYF
TGCGCCAGCAGCTTGGATGCCAGGGGAGAGACCCAGTACTTC
>TRBJ2-7|few|TRBV6-5|TRBD1
CASRMTGISYEQYF
TGTGCCAGCAGAATGACAGGGATCTCCTACGAGCAGTACTTC
>TRBJ2-7|-|TRBV11-1|TRBD2
CASSGTSGSHEQYF
TGTGCCAGCAGCGGGACTAGCGGGAGCCACGAGCAGTACTTC
>TRBJ2-7|-|TRBV2|-
CASLLDWTSPRYEQYF
TGTGCCAGCCTTCTGGATTGGACTTCTCCTCGCTACGAGCAGTACTTC
>TRBJ1-5|-|TRBV6-1|TRBD1
CASSELGTGINQPQHF
TGTGCCAGCAGTGAACTCGGGACAGGGATAAATCAGCCCCAGCATTTT
>TRBJ2-3|-|TRBV29-1|-
CSVVRVSTDTQYF
TGCAGCGTTGTGAGGGTGAGCACAGATACGCAGTATTTT
>TRBJ2-7|-|TRBV27|-
CASSPWLSASSYEQYF
TGTGCCAGCAGCCCCTGGCTGAGCGCAAGCTCCTACGAGCAGTACTTC
>TRBJ2-3|once|TRBV11-1|-
CASSLSRVTDTQYF
TGTGCCAGCAGCTTAAGCAGGGTCACAGATACGCAGTATTTT
>TRBJ2-6|-|TRBV18|-
CASSHGQRGANVLTF
TGTGCCAGCTCCCATGGACAGAGGGGGGCCAACGTCCTGACTTTC
>TRBJ2-7|-|TRBV6-1|-
CASSEYGGVSYEQYF
TGTGCCAGCAGTGAATATGGAGGAGTATCCTACGAGCAGTACTTC
>TRBJ2-1|-|TRBV19|TRBD1
CASSTRTGGPEQFF
TGTGCCAGTAGTACCCGGACAGGGGGCCCTGAGCAGTTCTTC
>TRBJ1-1|-|TRBV5-4|TRBD1
CASTKDRGQWNTEAFF
TGTGCCAGCACCAAGGACAGGGGGCAATGGAACACTGAAGCTTTCTTT
>TRBJ1-2|-|TRBV29-1|TRBD1
CSAAGTGTWNGYTF
TGCAGCGCCGCCGGGACAGGAACTTGGAATGGCTACACCTTC